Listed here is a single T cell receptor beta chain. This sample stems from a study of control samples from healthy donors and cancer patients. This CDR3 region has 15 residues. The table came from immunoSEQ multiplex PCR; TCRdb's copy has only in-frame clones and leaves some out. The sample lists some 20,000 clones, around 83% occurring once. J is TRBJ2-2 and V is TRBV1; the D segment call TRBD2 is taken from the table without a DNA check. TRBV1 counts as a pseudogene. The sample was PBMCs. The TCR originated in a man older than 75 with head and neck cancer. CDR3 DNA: TGCACCAGGGGGACTAGCGGGAAGCGGACCGGGGAGCTGTTTTTT. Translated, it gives CTRGTSGKRTGELFF.